This T cell receptor beta chain was observed in a study of CD8 T cells in ankylosing spondylitis. Study results and caveats: Within ankylosing spondylitis blood, a TCR beta motif made up of seven to nine highly homologous variants appeared to be characteristic. Reportedly, matched ankylosing spondylitis synovial fluid was significantly enriched for disease-linked clones.

This clonotype was seen only a few times. Antigen: not known. CDR1 and CDR2 (germline): MRHNA, SNTAGT. The CDR3 length is 15 residues. The V gene lost 6 bases and the J gene lost 0 bases, with 14 bases spanning the gap. Quantitative barcoded 5'-RACE was used to prepare TCR beta libraries. MiXCR, applied by TCRdb to the 5' RACE reads, yields one record per CDR3 protein. There are about 330,000 distinct CDR3 sequences in the sample; 7.5% to 9% occur only once, and roughly 15% lies in the top ten. The sequenced material came from blood, either unsorted or a sorted T cell fraction (not recorded which). The rearrangement joins TRBV6-4 to TRBJ1-2, with no clear D. This sequence was found in a male donor with ankylosing spondylitis. The CDR3 nucleotides are TGTGCCAGCAGCGCAGAATACCTGACTAACTATGGCTACACCTTC. Residues: CASSAEYLTNYGYTF.